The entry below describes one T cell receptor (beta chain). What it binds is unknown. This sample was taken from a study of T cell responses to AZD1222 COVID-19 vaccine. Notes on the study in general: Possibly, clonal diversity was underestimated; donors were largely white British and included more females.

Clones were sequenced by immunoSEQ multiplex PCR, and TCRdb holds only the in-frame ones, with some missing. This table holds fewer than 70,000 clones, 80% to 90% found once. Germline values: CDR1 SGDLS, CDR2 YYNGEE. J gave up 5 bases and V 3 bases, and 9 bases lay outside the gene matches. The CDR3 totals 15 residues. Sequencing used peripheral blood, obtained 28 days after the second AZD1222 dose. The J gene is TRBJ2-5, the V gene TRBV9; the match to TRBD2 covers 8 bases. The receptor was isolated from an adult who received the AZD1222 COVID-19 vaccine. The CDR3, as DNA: TGTGCCAGCAGCGCCCCCCAGCGGGGGTCGGAGACCCAGTACTTC. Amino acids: CASSAPQRGSETQYF.